This T cell receptor (beta chain) was found in a study of OX40 agonist ivuxolimab in advanced cancers. Study-wide context: Ivuxolimab was delivered to patients intravenously every 2 weeks at doses spanning 0.01 to 10 mg/kg. At roughly 83% male, the cohort had a mean age of approximately 64 years, ranging from roughly 20 to 90. Findings of the study overall: Clonal expansion by week 6 occurred in CD4+ and CD8+ blood T cells (at 0.1 to 3.0 mg/kg).

Generated by immunoSEQ multiplex PCR, the TCRdb table keeps only in-frame clones and is missing some. The sample gives tens of thousands of clones, 65% to 90% of which show up once; about 0.57% is in the top ten. Germline V gene data show CDR1 as SGHTA and CDR2 as FQGNSA. The ends lost 4 bases at V and 7 bases at J; junction bases unmatched: 4. CDR3 size: 14 residues. For this clone: The antigen remains undetermined.

The sequence was obtained from an adult with an advanced solid tumor such as melanoma, head and neck, liver or kidney cancer. The sample consisted of CD4+ or CD8+ T cells sorted from blood, taken in a trial of the OX40 agonist ivuxolimab. The chain is built from TRBV7-2 and TRBJ2-2; TRBD1 matches at 9 bases. The CDR3 DNA sequence: TGTGCCAGCAGCTCCTACAGGGGGCACGGGGAGCTGTTTTTT. The encoded protein is CASSSYRGHGELFF.